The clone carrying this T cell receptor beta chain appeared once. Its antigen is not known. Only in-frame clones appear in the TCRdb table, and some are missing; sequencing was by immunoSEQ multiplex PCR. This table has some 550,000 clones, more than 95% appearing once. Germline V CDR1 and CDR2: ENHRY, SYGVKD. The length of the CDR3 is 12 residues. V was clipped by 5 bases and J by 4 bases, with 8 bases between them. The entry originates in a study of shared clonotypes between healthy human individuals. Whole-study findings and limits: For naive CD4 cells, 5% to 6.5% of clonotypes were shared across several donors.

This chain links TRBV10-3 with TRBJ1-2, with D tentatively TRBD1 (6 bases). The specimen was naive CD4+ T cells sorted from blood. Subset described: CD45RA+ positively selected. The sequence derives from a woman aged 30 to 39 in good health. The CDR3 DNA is TGTGCCATCAGTCAGGACAGCTATGGCTACACCTTC. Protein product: CAISQDSYGYTF.